This T cell receptor (beta chain) was documented in a study of beta chain features in type 1 diabetes. Study-wide points: These data did not resolve whether HLA type affects TCRB rearrangement. Patients' naive, central memory and regulatory TCRB repertoires appeared more alike than those of healthy donors.

The CDR3 consists of 15 residues. Germline V gives CDR1 LGHNA, CDR2 YNFKEQ. The V and J ends lost 0 bases and 6 bases respectively, with 13 bases between them. This clone showed up many times. Antigen: not known. The authors reverse transcribed all of the isolated RNA, so sequencing captured expressed TCRB transcripts. Generated by immunoSEQ multiplex PCR, the TCRdb table keeps only in-frame clones and is missing some. The sample includes 250,000 or so clones, less than 35% of them seen just once. This TCR was sampled from a man in his thirties or forties in good health. The V gene is TRBV4-2, the J gene TRBJ2-3; a possible D gene is TRBD2 (6 bases). The sequenced sample was central memory CD4+ T cells from blood. The CDR3 DNA sequence: TGTGCCAGCAGCCAAGATTTGGCAGGGAGGGATACGCAGTATTTT. Its translation is CASSQDLAGRDTQYF.